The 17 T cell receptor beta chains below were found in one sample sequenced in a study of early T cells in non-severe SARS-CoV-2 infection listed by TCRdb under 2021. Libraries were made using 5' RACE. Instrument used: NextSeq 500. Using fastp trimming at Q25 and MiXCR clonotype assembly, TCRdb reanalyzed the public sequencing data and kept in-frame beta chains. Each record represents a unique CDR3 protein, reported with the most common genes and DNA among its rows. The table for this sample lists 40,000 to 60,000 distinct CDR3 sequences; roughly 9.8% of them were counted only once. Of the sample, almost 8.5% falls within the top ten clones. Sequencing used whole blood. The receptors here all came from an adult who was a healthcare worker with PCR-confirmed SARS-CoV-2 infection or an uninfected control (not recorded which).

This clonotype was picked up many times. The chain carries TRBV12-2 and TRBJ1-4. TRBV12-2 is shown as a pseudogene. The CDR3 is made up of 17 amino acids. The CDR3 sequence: CASRLLPGLPANEKLFF. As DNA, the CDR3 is TGTGCAAGTCGCTTGCTCCCGGGACTTCCCGCTAATGAAAAACTGTTTTTT.

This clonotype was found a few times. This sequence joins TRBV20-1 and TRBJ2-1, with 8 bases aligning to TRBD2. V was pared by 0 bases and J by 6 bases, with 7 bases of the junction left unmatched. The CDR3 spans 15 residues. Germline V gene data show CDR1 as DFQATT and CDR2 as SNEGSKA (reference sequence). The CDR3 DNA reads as TGCAGTGCTAGAGATGCGGTAGCGGGGCCCAATGAGCAGTTCTTC. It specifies CSARDAVAGPNEQFF.

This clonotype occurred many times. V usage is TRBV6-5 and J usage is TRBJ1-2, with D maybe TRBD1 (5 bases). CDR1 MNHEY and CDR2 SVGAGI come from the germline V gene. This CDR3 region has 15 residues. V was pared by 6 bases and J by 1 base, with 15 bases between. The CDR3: CASRQDRGFNYGYTF. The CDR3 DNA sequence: TGTGCCAGCAGGCAGGATCGGGGGTTTAACTATGGCTACACCTTC.

CDR3 loop: CAISESSGANVLTF. As DNA, the CDR3 is TGTGCCATCAGTGAGTCCTCTGGGGCCAACGTCCTGACTTTC. The rearrangement uses TRBV10-3 and TRBJ2-6; D call uncertain. Germline V CDR1 and CDR2: ENHRY, SYGVKD. The V and J ends lost 0 bases and 0 bases respectively, with 0 bases between them. The CDR3 is 14 amino acids.

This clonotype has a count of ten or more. CDR3 protein: CASRARTGGSLHEKLFF. Here the CDR3 DNA reads TGTGCCAGCAGGGCTCGGACAGGGGGATCCCTTCATGAAAAACTGTTTTTT. The chain combines TRBV27 with TRBJ1-4, with TRBD1 identical over 10 bases. V gave up 6 bases and J gave up 6 bases; unmatched junction bases: 13. Germline V gene sequence: CDR1 MNHEY, CDR2 SMNVEV (reference sequence). This CDR3 region has 17 residues.

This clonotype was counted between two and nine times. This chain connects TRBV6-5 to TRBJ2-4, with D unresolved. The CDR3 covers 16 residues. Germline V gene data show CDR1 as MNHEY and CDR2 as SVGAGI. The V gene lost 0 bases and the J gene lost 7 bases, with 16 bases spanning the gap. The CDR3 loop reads CASSYSQRPNRNIQYF. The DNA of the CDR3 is TGTGCCAGCAGTTACTCGCAGCGCCCCAATCGGAACATTCAGTACTTC.

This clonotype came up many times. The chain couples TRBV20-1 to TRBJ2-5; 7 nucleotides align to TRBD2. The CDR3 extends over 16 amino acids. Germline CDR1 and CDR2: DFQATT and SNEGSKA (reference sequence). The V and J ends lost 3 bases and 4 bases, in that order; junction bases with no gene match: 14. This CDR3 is CSASPREDLIGETQYF. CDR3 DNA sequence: TGCAGTGCTAGCCCCCGGGAGGATCTAATAGGAGAGACCCAGTACTTC.

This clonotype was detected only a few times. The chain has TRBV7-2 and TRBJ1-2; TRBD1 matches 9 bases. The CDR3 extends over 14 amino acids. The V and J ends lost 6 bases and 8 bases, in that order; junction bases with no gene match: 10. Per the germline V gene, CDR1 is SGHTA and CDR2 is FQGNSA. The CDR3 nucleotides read TGTGCCAGCAGGAGTTACAGGGGGCGCGGAGGCTACACCTTC. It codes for CASRSYRGRGGYTF. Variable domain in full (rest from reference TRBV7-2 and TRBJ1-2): GAGVSQSPSNKVTEKGKDVELRCDPISGHTALYWYRQSLGQGLEFLIYFQGNSAPDKSGLPSDRFSAERTGGSVSTLTIQRTQQEDSAVYLCASRSYRGRGGYTFGSGTRLTVV.

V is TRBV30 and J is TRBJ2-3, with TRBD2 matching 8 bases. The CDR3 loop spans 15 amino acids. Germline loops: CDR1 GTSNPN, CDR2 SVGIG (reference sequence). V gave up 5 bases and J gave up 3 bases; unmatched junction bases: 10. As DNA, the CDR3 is TGTGCCTGGGATCCCTCCAGCGGGAGTACAGATACGCAGTATTTT. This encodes CAWDPSSGSTDTQYF. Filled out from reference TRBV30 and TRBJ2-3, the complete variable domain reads SQTIHQWPATLVQPVGSPLSLECTVEGTSNPNLYWYRQAAGRGLQLLFYSVGIGQISSEVPQNLSASRPQDRQFILSSKKLLLSDSGFYLCAWDPSSGSTDTQYFGPGTRLTVL.

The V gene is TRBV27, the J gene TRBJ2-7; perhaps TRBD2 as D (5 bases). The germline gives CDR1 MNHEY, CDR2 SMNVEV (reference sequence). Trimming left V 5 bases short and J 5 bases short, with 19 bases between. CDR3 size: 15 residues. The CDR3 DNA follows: TGTGCCAGCAGTCCACTCACCGGACTGGGGAACGAGCAGTACTTC. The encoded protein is CASSPLTGLGNEQYF.

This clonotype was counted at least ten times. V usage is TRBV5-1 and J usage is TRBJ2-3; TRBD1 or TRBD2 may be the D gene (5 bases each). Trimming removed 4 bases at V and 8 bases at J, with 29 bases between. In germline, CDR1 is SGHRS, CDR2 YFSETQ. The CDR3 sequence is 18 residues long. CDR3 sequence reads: CASSMNTGTSPAVGTQYF. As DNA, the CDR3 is TGCGCCAGCAGCATGAACACCGGGACCTCCCCCGCGGTCGGTACGCAGTATTTT.

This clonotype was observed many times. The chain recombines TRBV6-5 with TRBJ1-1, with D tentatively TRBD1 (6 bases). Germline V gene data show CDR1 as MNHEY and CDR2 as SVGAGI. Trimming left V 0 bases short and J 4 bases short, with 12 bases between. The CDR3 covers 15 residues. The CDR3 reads CASSYSNGGPTEAFF. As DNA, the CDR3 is TGTGCCAGCAGTTACTCGAACGGGGGGCCCACTGAAGCTTTCTTT.

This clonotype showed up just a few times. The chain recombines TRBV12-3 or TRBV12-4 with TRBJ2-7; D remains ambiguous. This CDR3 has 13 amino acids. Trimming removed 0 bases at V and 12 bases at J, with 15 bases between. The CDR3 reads CASSLASRSAPYF. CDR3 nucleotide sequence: TGTGCCAGCAGTTTAGCGTCGCGCTCTGCTCCGTACTTC.

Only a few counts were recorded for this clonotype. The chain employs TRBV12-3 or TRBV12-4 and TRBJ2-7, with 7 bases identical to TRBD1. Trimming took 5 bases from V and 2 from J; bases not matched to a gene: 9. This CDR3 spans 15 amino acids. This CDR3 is CASSLSTGLAYEQYF. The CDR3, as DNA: TGTGCCAGCAGTCTATCGACAGGGTTGGCCTACGAGCAGTACTTC.

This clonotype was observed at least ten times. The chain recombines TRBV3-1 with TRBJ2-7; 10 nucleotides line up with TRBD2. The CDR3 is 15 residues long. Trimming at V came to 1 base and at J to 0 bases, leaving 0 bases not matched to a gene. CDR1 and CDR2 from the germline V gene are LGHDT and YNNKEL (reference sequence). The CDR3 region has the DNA TGTGCCAGCAGCCAAGCTAGCGGGAGCTCCTACGAGCAGTACTTC. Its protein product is CASSQASGSSYEQYF.

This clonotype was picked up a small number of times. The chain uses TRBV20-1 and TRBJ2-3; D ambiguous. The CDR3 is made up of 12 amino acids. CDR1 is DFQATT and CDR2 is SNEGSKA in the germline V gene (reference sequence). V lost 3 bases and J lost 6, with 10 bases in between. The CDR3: CSARGMGDTQYF. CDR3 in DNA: TGCAGTGCTAGGGGGATGGGGGATACGCAGTATTTT.

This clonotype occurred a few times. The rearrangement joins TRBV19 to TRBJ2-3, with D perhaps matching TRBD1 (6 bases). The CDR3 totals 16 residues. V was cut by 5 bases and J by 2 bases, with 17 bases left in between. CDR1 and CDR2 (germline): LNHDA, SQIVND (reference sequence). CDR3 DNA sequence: TGTGCCAGTAGTCTCGACCGGGACACCTACACAGATACGCAGTATTTT. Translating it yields CASSLDRDTYTDTQYF.